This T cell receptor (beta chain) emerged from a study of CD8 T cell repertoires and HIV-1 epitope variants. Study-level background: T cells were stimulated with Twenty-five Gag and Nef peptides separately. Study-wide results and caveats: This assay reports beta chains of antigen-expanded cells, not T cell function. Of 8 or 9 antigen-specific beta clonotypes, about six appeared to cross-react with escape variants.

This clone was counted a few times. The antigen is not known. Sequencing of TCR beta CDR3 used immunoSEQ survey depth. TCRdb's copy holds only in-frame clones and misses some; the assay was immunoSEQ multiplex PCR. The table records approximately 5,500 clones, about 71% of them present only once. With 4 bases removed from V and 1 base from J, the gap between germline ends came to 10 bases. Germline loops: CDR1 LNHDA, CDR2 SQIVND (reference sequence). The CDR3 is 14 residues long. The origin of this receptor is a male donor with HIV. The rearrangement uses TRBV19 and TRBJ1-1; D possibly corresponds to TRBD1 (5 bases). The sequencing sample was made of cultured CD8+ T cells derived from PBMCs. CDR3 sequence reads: CASSTGIRNTEAFF. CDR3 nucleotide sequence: TGTGCCAGTAGTACAGGGATACGGAACACTGAAGCTTTCTTT.